The clone carrying this T cell receptor (beta chain) was seen only a few times. What it binds is unknown. Trimming removed 5 bases from V and 13 bases from J, with 18 bases in between. The CDR3 totals 12 residues. Germline CDR1 and CDR2: DFQATT and SNEGSKA (reference sequence). The sample is drawn from a study of T cell repertoires in cytomegalovirus infection. Whole-study context: Public TCR beta signatures marked donors with CMV infection and the matching HLA. The study, taken as a whole, reports: Pooled public TCR beta family frequency picked out CMV carriers with the relevant HLA. HLA-C-restricted CMV clonotypes gave the most frequent clonotype in two of eight donors.

TCRdb re-analysed the reads in MiXCR, keeping a single row per CDR3 protein. The sample yields hundreds of thousands of distinct CDR3 sequences, roughly 16% seen once. This chain joins TRBV20-1 and TRBJ1-3; D is ambiguous. This receptor was identified in a human donor in good health (CMV status not recorded). Some clones in this sample may be carry-over from other donors' samples. The material sequenced was PBMCs. The CDR3 bases are TGCAGTGCTTCGGACGGGATGGTAACAATATATTTT. This gives the protein CSASDGMVTIYF.